This T cell receptor beta chain was sequenced during a study of CD8+ T cells in alopecia areata. Treatment described: oral pan-JAK inhibitor, 5-10 mg twice daily. The length of the CDR3 is 16 residues. V shed 2 bases and J 1 base; nucleotides not matched to a gene: 6. Germline CDR1 and CDR2: MNHEY and SVGAGI. Sequencing relied on a cDNA template that was reverse transcribed from extracted RNA. TCRdb's copy holds only in-frame clones and misses some; the assay was immunoSEQ multiplex PCR. The sample carries 95,000 to 100,000 clones, 60% to 75% recorded once. Sequenced material: CD8+ T cells sorted from blood, taken at week 4, from a patient treated with tofacitinib. The TCR sequence derives from a human donor with alopecia areata. The chain has TRBV6-5 and TRBJ1-1, with TRBD1 matching over 8 bases. CDR3 nucleotide sequence: TGTGCCAGCAGTTACGCACGAGGACAGGGGAACACTGAAGCTTTCTTT. Translating gives CASSYARGQGNTEAFF.